These 25 T cell receptor beta chains share one sample of origin, sequenced in a study of blood T cell repertoires in COVID-19. Here immunoSEQ multiplex PCR was the method, and the copy in TCRdb shows in-frame clones only, minus some. The data contain some 90,000 clones, 70% to 90% of them singletons. The source material was peripheral blood. The receptors were gathered from a man aged 50 to 60 with COVID-19, enrolled during active disease.

V gene TRBV21-1 combines with J gene TRBJ1-2. TRBV21-1 is a listed pseudogene. This CDR3 has 12 amino acids. CDR3 sequence reads: CASSKLAARHTF. The DNA for the CDR3 is TGTGCCAGCAGCAAACTTGCGGCGCGACACACCTTC.

This clone is a singleton in its sample. CDR3 region: CASSYGQGNTEAFF. The CDR3 coding sequence is TGTGCCAGCAGCTACGGACAGGGGAACACTGAAGCTTTCTTT. The V call is TRBV3-1 (or the pseudogene TRBV3-2), the J call TRBJ1-1, with 8 bases lining up with TRBD1. Germline-derived CDR1 and CDR2 are LGHDT and YNNKEL (reference sequence). The CDR3 runs to 14 residues. With 5 bases clipped from V and 1 base from J, the junction kept 3 bases outside the gene matches.

The chain employs TRBV4-1 and TRBJ1-2, with TRBD1 matching over 8 bases. Trimming removed 9 bases from V and 7 bases from J; junction bases left unmatched: 13. The CDR3 consists of 14 residues. The germline V gene encodes CDR1 MGHRA and CDR2 YSYEKL. The DNA for the CDR3 is TGCGCCAGTAGGACGGGACAGGAGTTAGGTGGCTACACCTTC. Residues: CASRTGQELGGYTF.

The chain joins TRBV2 to TRBJ1-1, with D perhaps TRBD1 (5 bases). V was cut by 6 bases and J by 1 base, with 12 bases left in between. The CDR3 covers 14 residues. CDR1 and CDR2 from the germline V gene are SNHLY and FYNNEI. CDR3 nucleotides: TGTGCCAGCAGGCTGACAGACCCGAACACTGAAGCTTTCTTT. It codes for CASRLTDPNTEAFF. The full variable domain, completed using reference TRBV2 and TRBJ1-1, is EPEVTQTPSHQVTQMGQEVILRCVPISNHLYFYWYRQILGQKVEFLVSFYNNEISEKSEIFDDQFSVERPDGSNFTLKIRSTKLEDSAMYFCASRLTDPNTEAFFGQGTRLTVV.

This chain uses TRBV12-3 or TRBV12-4 with TRBJ1-2; a possible D gene is TRBD1 (6 bases). Trimming removed 2 bases at V and 6 bases at J, with 10 bases between. The CDR3 length is 13 residues. CDR3 DNA sequence: TGTGCCAGCAGTTTACCAGGGGTCCATGGCTACACCTTC. This gives the protein CASSLPGVHGYTF.

The chain carries TRBV15 and TRBJ1-1; D is unresolved. The CDR3 length is 15 residues. Trimming took off 1 base at V and 0 bases at J, with 9 bases between the two ends. Germline CDR1 and CDR2: LNHNV and YYDKDF (reference sequence). The CDR3 loop reads CATSRGRELNTEAFF. The CDR3 DNA is TGTGCCACCAGCAGAGGCCGGGAACTGAACACTGAAGCTTTCTTT.

The genes are TRBV24-1 and TRBJ2-5; possibly TRBD1 for D (5 bases). Per germline, CDR1 KGHDR and CDR2 SFDVKD. Trimming shortened V by 6 bases and J by 5 bases, and 12 bases separated the two germline ends. The CDR3 extends over 13 amino acids. The CDR3 nucleotides are TGTGCCACCAGTCTGGGGCTCGGGGAGACCCAGTACTTC. Protein product: CATSLGLGETQYF.

This sequence joins TRBV28 and TRBJ1-1, with a possible D match to TRBD1 (5 bases). Germline lookup yields CDR1 MDHEN and CDR2 SYDVKM. This CDR3 region has 17 residues. The germline V and J ends were trimmed by 6 bases and 6 bases, with 26 bases remaining between them. The CDR3 sequence is CASSVRVGGGLRSEAFF. In DNA, the CDR3 is TGTGCCAGCAGCGTCAGGGTCGGGGGAGGCTTGCGCTCTGAAGCTTTCTTT.

This rearrangement joins TRBV10-1 to TRBJ2-1; 7 bases fit TRBD1. Germline V CDR1 and CDR2: WNHNN, SYGVQD (reference sequence). The ends lost 1 base at V and 7 bases at J; junction bases unmatched: 13. CDR3 length: 17 amino acids. The chain's CDR3 is CASSELITGTVKNEQFF. The DNA of the CDR3 is TGCGCCAGCAGTGAGTTGATCACCGGGACAGTAAAAAATGAGCAGTTCTTC.

The CDR3 nucleotides are TGCAGCGCTCAGGACAGCCAGGGATTAGGCTACACCTTC. This sequence encodes CSAQDSQGLGYTF. The J gene is TRBJ1-2, the V gene TRBV29-1, with D tentatively TRBD1 (6 bases). The CDR3 runs 13 residues. CDR1 is SQVTM and CDR2 is ANQGSEA in the germline V gene. V lost 7 bases, J lost 8 bases, and 20 bases lay in between.

This rearrangement joins TRBV24-1 to TRBJ2-1; 10 bases are a match to TRBD2. V trimming: 5 bases; J trimming: 8 bases; junction bases outside the gene matches: 17. This CDR3 has 18 amino acids. Per germline, CDR1 KGHDR and CDR2 SFDVKD. This chain's CDR3 is CATSGSLALSGGADEQFF. The CDR3 DNA reads as TGTGCCACCAGTGGGTCCTTAGCCCTCAGCGGGGGGGCGGATGAGCAGTTCTTC.

The V gene is TRBV5-1, the J gene TRBJ2-1; D might be TRBD1 (6 bases). The CDR3 sequence is 15 residues long. From germline, CDR1 is SGHRS and CDR2 YFSETQ. The ends were cut back, 4 bases at V and 0 bases at J, with 11 bases in the middle. Here the CDR3 DNA reads TGCGCCAGCAGCGAAGGACAGCCCTCCTACAATGAGCAGTTCTTC. Its protein is CASSEGQPSYNEQFF.

The chain carries TRBV11-2 and TRBJ1-2; D not resolved. The CDR3 has 15 amino acids. Germline CDR1 is SGHAT and CDR2 is FQNNGV. The V and J ends lost 4 bases and 2 bases respectively, with 14 bases between them. CDR3 sequence (DNA): TGTGCCAGCAGCTCAGAGGGCGGACTAAACTATGGCTACACCTTC. Encoded protein: CASSSEGGLNYGYTF.

The chain carries TRBV10-1 and TRBJ1-2; D is uncertain. With 3 bases removed from V and 1 base from J, the gap between germline ends came to 12 bases. The CDR3 is made up of 15 amino acids. In germline, CDR1 is WNHNN, CDR2 SYGVQD (reference sequence). In nucleotides, the CDR3 is TGCGCCAGCAGTGATTTTTATCTTAATAACTATGGCTACACCTTC. This gives the protein CASSDFYLNNYGYTF.

The chain links TRBV19 to TRBJ2-5, with D maybe TRBD2 (7 bases). Trimming removed 1 base at V and 4 bases at J, with 16 bases between. Germline V gene sequence: CDR1 LNHDA, CDR2 SQIVND (reference sequence). CDR3 length: 16 amino acids. Written as DNA, the CDR3 is TGTGCCAGTAGTATAGTCGGGGGGCAGGGATTAGAGACCCAGTACTTC. It is translated as CASSIVGGQGLETQYF.

This clone has only one observation. The V and J genes are TRBV3-1 (or the pseudogene TRBV3-2) and TRBJ2-5; the match to TRBD2 covers 11 bases. With 3 bases clipped from V and 5 bases from J, the junction kept 8 bases outside the gene matches. Germline CDR1 reads LGHDT; CDR2 reads YNNKEL (reference sequence). The CDR3 sequence is 16 residues long. The CDR3: CASSHSTSGGRETQYF. The DNA for the CDR3 is TGTGCCAGCAGCCATAGCACTAGCGGGGGTAGGGAGACCCAGTACTTC.

This chain uses TRBV28 with TRBJ1-5; 9 bases match TRBD1. The V and J ends lost 7 bases and 6 bases, in that order; junction bases with no gene match: 4. Germline CDR1 is MDHEN and CDR2 is SYDVKM. The CDR3 spans 13 residues. CDR3 coding DNA: TGTGCCAGCAAACGACAGGGGGTTCAGCCCCAGCATTTT. Residues: CASKRQGVQPQHF.

The chain has TRBV4-3 and TRBJ1-6, with D possibly TRBD1 on 5 matching bases. The CDR3 runs to 15 residues. V lost 7 bases, J lost 7 bases, and 17 bases lay in between. The V gene's germline CDR1 is LGHNA and CDR2 YSLEER. As DNA, the CDR3 is TGCGCCAGCAACCGGGCGGGGCGGTCGAATTCACCCCTCCACTTT. Protein: CASNRAGRSNSPLHF.

The chain joins TRBV3-1 (or the pseudogene TRBV3-2) to TRBJ2-2; 9 nucleotides agree with TRBD1. Germline CDR1 LGHDT, CDR2 YNNKEL (reference sequence). Trimming cost V 1 base and J 3 bases; bases outside gene matches: 0. This CDR3 is 15 amino acids long. The CDR3 region has the DNA TGTGCCAGCAGCCAAGGGGACAGGGACACCGGGGAGCTGTTTTTT. This translates into CASSQGDRDTGELFF.

The V gene is TRBV9, the J gene TRBJ1-6; maybe TRBD1 (5 bases). The CDR3 contains 13 residues. The V and J ends lost 2 bases and 10 bases respectively, with 10 bases between them. Germline V gene data show CDR1 as SGDLS and CDR2 as YYNGEE. CDR3 nucleotides: TGTGCCAGCAGCGTCTCAGGGTTGTCACCCCTCCACTTT. Protein product: CASSVSGLSPLHF.

This sequence joins TRBV9 and TRBJ1-1; possibly TRBD1 for D (6 bases). V shed 4 bases and J shed 2 bases, with 21 bases lying between them. Germline V CDR1 and CDR2: SGDLS, YYNGEE. The CDR3 is 17 residues long. Here the CDR3 reads CASSPFPGVGGNTEAFF. CDR3 bases: TGTGCCAGCAGCCCATTTCCAGGGGTTGGGGGAAACACTGAAGCTTTCTTT.

This rearrangement joins TRBV18 to TRBJ1-2; 10 bases agree with TRBD1. J gave up 4 bases and V 4 bases, and 6 bases lay outside the gene matches. Germline V gene lookup returns CDR1 KGHSH and CDR2 LQKENI. This CDR3 is 15 amino acids long. The CDR3 loop reads CASSLTGGRSYGYTF. CDR3 bases: TGTGCCAGCTCACTGACAGGGGGCCGGAGCTATGGCTACACCTTC.

J is TRBJ1-2 and V is TRBV29-1; 11 bases agree with TRBD1. Germline V CDR1 and CDR2: SQVTM, ANQGSEA. V lost 8 bases, J lost 4 bases, and 6 bases stayed unmatched. The CDR3 spans 13 residues. The CDR3 DNA follows: TGCAGCATCGGACAGGGGGCTGGCTATGGCTACACCTTC. It encodes CSIGQGAGYGYTF. The complete variable domain, with remaining parts taken from reference TRBV29-1 and TRBJ1-2, reads SAVISQKPSRDICQRGTSLTIQCQVDSQVTMMFWYRQQPGQSLTLIATANQGSEATYESGFVIDKFPISRPNLTFSTLTVSNMSPEDSSIYLCSIGQGAGYGYTFGSGTRLTVV.

The rearrangement joins TRBV5-1 to TRBJ1-3, with D maybe TRBD1 (5 bases). Germline V CDR1 and CDR2: SGHRS, YFSETQ. CDR3 length: 15 residues. Trimming took 4 bases from V and 1 from J, leaving 12 bases between them. The CDR3 DNA is TGCGCCAGCAGCCTGGAGGGGACTTCTGGAAACACCATATATTTT. The encoded protein is CASSLEGTSGNTIYF.

The chain links TRBV9 to TRBJ2-2; 8 bases match TRBD1. CDR3 length: 16 amino acids. V dropped 0 bases and J dropped 7; count of bases not matched to a gene: 8. CDR1 is SGDLS and CDR2 is YYNGEE in the germline V gene. CDR3 in amino acids: CASSVGAGGAYGELFF. CDR3 DNA: TGTGCCAGCAGCGTAGGGGCAGGGGGCGCGTACGGGGAGCTGTTTTTT.